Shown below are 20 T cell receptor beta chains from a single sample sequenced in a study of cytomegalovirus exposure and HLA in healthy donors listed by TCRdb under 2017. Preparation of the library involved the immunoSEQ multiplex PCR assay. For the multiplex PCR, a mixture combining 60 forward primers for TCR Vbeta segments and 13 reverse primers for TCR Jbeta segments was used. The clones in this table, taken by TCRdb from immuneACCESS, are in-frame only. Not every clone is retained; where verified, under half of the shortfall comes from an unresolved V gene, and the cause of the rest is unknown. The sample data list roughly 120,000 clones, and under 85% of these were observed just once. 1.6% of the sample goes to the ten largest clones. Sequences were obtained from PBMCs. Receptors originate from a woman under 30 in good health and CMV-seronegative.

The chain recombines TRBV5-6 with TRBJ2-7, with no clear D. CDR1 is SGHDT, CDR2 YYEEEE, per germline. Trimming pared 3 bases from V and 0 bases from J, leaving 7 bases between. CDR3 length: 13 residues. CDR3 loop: CASSSLSSYEQYF. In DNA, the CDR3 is TGTGCCAGCAGCTCCCTGAGCTCCTACGAGCAGTACTTC.

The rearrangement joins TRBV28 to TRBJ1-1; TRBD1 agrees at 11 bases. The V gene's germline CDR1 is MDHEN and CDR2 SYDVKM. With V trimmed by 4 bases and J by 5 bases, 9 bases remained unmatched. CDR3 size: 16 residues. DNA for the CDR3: TGTGCCAGCAGTTCCGGACAGGGGGCATGGAGGACTGAAGCTTTCTTT. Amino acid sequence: CASSSGQGAWRTEAFF.

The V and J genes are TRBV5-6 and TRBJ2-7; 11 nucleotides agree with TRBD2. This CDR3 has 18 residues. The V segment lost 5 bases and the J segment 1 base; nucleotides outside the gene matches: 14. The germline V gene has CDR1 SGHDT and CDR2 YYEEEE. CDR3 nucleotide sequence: TGTGCCAGCAGTTTTGGGCCGCCGGGACTAGCGGCTTCCTACGAGCAGTACTTC. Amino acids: CASSFGPPGLAASYEQYF.

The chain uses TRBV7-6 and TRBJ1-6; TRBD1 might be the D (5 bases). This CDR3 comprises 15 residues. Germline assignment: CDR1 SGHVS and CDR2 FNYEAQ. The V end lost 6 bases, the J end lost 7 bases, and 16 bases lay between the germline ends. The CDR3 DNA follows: TGTGCCAGCAGGTTAAGTGGGGCTGCGAATTCACCCCTCCACTTT. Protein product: CASRLSGAANSPLHF.

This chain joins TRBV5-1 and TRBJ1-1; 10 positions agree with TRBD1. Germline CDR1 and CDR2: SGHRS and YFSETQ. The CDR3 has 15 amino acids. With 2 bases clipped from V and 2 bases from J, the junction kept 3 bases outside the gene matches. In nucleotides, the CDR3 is TGCGCCAGCAGCTTATGGACAGGGGGAAACACTGAAGCTTTCTTT. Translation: CASSLWTGGNTEAFF.

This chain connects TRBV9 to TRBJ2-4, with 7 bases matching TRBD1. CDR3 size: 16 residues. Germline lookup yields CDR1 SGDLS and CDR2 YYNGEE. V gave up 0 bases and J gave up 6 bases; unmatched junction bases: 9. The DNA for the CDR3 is TGTGCCAGCAGCGTAGGTCGGGACAGACCACTAAACATTCAGTACTTC. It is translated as CASSVGRDRPLNIQYF.

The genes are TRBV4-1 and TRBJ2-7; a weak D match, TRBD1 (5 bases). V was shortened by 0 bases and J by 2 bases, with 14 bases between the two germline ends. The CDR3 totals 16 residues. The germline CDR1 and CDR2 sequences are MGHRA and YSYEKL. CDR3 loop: CASSQDKDTVTYEQYF. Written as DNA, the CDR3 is TGCGCCAGCAGCCAAGATAAGGACACCGTCACCTACGAGCAGTACTTC.

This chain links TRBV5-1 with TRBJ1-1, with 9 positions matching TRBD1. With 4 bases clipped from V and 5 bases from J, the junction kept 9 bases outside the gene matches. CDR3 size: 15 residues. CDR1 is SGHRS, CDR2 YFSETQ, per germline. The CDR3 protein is CASSATGTGWTEAFF. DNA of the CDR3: TGCGCCAGCAGCGCCACCGGGACAGGGTGGACTGAAGCTTTCTTT.

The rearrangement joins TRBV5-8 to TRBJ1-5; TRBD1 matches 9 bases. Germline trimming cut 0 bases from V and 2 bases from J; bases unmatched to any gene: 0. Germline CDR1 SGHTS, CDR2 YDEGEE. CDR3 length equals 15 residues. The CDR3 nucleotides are TGTGCCAGCAGCTTGGGACAGGGGGGCAATCAGCCCCAGCATTTT. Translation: CASSLGQGGNQPQHF.

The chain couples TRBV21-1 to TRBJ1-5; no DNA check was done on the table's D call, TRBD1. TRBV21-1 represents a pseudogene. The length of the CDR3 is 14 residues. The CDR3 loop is CASSLTGGCQPQHF. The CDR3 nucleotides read TGTGCCAGCAGCCTGACAGGGGGCTGTCAGCCCCAGCATTTT.

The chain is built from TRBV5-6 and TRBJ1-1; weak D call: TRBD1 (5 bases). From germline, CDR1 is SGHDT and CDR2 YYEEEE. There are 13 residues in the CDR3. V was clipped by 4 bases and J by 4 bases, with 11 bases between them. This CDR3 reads CASSRQGITEAFF. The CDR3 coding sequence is TGTGCCAGCAGCCGCCAGGGTATCACTGAAGCTTTCTTT. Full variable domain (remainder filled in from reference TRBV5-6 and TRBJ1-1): DAGVTQSPTHLIKTRGQQVTLRCSPKSGHDTVSWYQQALGQGPQFIFQYYEEEERQRGNFPDRFSGHQFPNYSSELNVNALLLGDSALYLCASSRQGITEAFFGQGTRLTVV.

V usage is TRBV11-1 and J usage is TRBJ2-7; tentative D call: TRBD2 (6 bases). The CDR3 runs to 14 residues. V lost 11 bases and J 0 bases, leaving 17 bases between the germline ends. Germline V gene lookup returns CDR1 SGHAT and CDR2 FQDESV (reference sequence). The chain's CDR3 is CACRARRGSYEQYF. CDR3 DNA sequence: TGTGCCTGTCGGGCCAGGAGGGGCTCCTACGAGCAGTACTTC.

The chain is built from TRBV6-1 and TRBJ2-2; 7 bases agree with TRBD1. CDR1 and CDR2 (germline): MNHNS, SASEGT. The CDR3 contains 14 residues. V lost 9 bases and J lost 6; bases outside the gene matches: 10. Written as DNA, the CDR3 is TGTGCCAGTGGGGACAGCCCCTCGGCCGGGGAGCTGTTTTTT. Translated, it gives CASGDSPSAGELFF.

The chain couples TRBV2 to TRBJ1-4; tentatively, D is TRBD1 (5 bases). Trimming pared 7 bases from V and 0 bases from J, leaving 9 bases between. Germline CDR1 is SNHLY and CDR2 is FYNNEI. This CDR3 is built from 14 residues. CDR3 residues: CASNQGATNEKLFF. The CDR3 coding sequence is TGTGCCAGCAATCAGGGCGCAACTAATGAAAAACTGTTTTTT.

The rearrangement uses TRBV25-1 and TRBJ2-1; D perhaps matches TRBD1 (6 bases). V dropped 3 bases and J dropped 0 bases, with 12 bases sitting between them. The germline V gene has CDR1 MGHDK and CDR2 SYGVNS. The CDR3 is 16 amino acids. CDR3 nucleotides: TGTGCCAGCAGTGAGGACTCAGGGGCCTCCTACAATGAGCAGTTCTTC. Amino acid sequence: CASSEDSGASYNEQFF.

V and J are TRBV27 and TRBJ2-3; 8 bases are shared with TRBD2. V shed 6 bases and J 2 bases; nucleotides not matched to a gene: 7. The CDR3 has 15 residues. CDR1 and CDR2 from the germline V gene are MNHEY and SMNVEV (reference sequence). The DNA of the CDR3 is TGTGCCAGCAGAAAACTAGCGGAGATCACAGATACGCAGTATTTT. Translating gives CASRKLAEITDTQYF.

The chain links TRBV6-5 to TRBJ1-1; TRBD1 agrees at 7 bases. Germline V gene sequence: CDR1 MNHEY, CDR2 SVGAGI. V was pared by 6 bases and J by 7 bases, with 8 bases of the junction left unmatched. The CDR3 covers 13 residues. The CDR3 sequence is CASRSTGVGEAFF. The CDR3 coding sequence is TGTGCCAGCAGGTCTACAGGGGTCGGTGAAGCTTTCTTT.

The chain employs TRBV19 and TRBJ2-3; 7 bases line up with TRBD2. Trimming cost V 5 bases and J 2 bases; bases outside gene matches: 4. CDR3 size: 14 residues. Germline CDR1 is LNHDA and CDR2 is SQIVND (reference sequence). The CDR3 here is CASSPRGDTDTQYF. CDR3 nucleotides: TGTGCCAGTAGTCCCCGGGGGGACACAGATACGCAGTATTTT.

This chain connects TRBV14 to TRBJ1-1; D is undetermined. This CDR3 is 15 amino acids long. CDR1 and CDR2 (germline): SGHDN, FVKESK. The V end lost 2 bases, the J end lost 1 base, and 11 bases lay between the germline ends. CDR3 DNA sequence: TGTGCCAGCAGCCAAATGAGGTCCCCGAACACTGAAGCTTTCTTT. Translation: CASSQMRSPNTEAFF.

The chain's CDR3 is CAWSEGVSGNTIYF. CDR3 sequence (DNA): TGTGCCTGGAGCGAGGGAGTCTCTGGAAACACCATATATTTT. The genes are TRBV30 and TRBJ1-3, with no clear D. The CDR3 totals 14 residues. Trimming took 3 bases from V and 0 from J, leaving 9 bases between them. From germline, CDR1 is GTSNPN and CDR2 SVGIG (reference sequence).